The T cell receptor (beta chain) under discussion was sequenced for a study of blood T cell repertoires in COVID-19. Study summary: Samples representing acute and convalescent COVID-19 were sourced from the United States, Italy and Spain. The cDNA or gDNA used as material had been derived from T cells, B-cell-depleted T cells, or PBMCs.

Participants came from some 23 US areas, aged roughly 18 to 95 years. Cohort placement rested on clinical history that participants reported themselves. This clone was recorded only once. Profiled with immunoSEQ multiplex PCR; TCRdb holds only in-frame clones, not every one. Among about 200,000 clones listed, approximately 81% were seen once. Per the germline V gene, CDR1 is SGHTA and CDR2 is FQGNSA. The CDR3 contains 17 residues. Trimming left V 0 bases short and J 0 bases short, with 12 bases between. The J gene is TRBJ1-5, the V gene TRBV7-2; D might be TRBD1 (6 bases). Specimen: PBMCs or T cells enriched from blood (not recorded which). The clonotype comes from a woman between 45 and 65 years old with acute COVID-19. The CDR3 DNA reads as TGTGCCAGCAGCTTAGCACAGGGCTCCGATAGCAATCAGCCCCAGCATTTT. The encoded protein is CASSLAQGSDSNQPQHF.